This T cell receptor beta chain was recovered during a study of cytomegalovirus exposure and HLA in healthy donors. Study results and limitations: Sequencing artifact likely explains a cluster of highly shared sequence variants. A missense variant in DCLRE1C was later tied to TCR beta V- and J-gene trimming.

Worth noting for this clone: Its antigen is currently unknown.

60 Vbeta and 13 Jbeta primers were used in PCR. Sequencing used immunoSEQ multiplex PCR; TCRdb keeps in-frame clones, though not all of them. The sample includes 150,000 to 160,000 clones, approximately 80% of them seen just once. CDR3 length: 13 amino acids. V lost 2 bases, J lost 0 bases, and 6 bases lay in between. Per the germline V gene, CDR1 is SQVTM and CDR2 is ANQGSEA. Sequenced sample: PBMCs. J is TRBJ2-3 and V is TRBV29-1, with D possibly being TRBD2 (6 bases). The TCR originated in a man aged 25 to 45 in good health and CMV-seropositive. CDR3 residues: CSVESGSTDTQYF. In DNA form, the CDR3 reads TGCAGCGTTGAAAGCGGGAGCACAGATACGCAGTATTTT.